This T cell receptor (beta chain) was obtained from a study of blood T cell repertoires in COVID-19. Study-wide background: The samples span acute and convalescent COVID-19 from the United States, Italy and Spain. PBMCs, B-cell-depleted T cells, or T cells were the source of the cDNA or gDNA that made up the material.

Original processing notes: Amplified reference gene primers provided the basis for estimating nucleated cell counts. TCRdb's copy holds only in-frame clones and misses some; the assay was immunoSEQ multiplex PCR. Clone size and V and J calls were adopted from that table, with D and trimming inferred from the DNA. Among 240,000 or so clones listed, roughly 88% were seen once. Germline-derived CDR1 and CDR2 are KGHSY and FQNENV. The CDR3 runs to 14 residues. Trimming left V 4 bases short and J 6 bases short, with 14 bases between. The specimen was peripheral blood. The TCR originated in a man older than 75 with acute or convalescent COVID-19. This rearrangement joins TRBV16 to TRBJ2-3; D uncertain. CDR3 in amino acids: CASSPTRFTDTQYF. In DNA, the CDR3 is TGTGCCAGCAGCCCGACACGTTTTACGGATACGCAGTATTTT. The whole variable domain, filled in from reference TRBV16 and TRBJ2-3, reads GEEVAQTPKHLVRGEGQKAKLYCAPIKGHSYVFWYQQVLKNEFKFLISFQNENVFDETGMPKERFSAKCLPNSPCSLEIQATKLEDSAVYFCASSPTRFTDTQYFGPGTRLTVL.